Listed below are T cell receptor beta chains from one sample, sequenced in a study of CD8 T cells in ankylosing spondylitis. TCRdb ran MiXCR on the 5' RACE reads and lists one entry per CDR3 protein. The table records about 800,000 distinct CDR3 sequences, roughly 12% of them present only once. Sequencing input: blood, either unsorted or a sorted T cell fraction (not recorded which). Receptors originate from a male donor with ankylosing spondylitis. CDR3s include the opening cysteine and the closing phenylalanine or tryptophan. A D gene is named only where the DNA matches it firmly. The size field is filled for only some rows; it gives once, few, many or a size class.

V	J	D	length	size	CDR3	DNA
TRBV25-1	TRBJ1-5	TRBD1	15	few	CASSALDREDQPQHF	TGTGCCAGCAGTGCCTTAGACAGGGAGGATCAGCCCCAGCATTTT
TRBV5-1	TRBJ2-1	TRBD2	17	NA	CASSTPRGGTMDNEQFF	TGCGCCAGCAGCACTCCTCGGGGGGGAACGATGGACAATGAGCAGTTCTTC
TRBV5-1	TRBJ2-2	NA	14	NA	CASSAEGVTGELFF	TGCGCCAGCAGCGCGGAGGGGGTCACCGGGGAGCTGTTTTTT
TRBV12-3/TRBV12-4	TRBJ2-7	NA	12	NA	CASSPYGGEQYF	TGTGCCAGCAGCCCTTACGGGGGCGAGCAGTACTTC
TRBV29-1	TRBJ2-7	NA	11	NA	CSVAPGRDQYF	TGCAGCGTTGCCCCGGGCCGGGACCAGTACTTC
TRBV29-1	TRBJ2-3	TRBD1	12	many	CSVFDRGDTQYF	TGCAGCGTGTTCGACAGGGGCGATACGCAGTATTTT
TRBV5-5	TRBJ2-5	NA	13	many	CASRWTAQETQYF	TGTGCCAGCAGATGGACAGCCCAAGAGACCCAGTACTTC
TRBV24-1	TRBJ1-2	NA	12	NA	CATSDPGYGYTF	TGTGCCACCAGTGATCCAGGGTATGGCTACACCTTC
TRBV5-1	TRBJ2-2	NA	15	many	CASRSPGSITGELFF	TGCGCCAGCAGATCCCCTGGGTCCATCACCGGGGAGCTGTTTTTT
TRBV20-1	TRBJ1-1	NA	14	NA	CSAPAASMNTEAFF	TGCAGTGCTCCGGCAGCCAGTATGAACACTGAAGCTTTCTTT
TRBV7-2	TRBJ1-2	NA	14	NA	CASSLHRQNYGYTF	TGTGCCAGCAGCTTACATCGGCAGAACTATGGCTACACCTTC
TRBV4-3	TRBJ1-2	TRBD1	15	many	CASSQQTGIGYGYTF	TGCGCCAGCAGCCAACAGACAGGGATAGGCTATGGCTACACCTTC
TRBV10-3	TRBJ1-4	TRBD1	14	many	CAISAGGAGEKLFF	TGTGCCATCAGTGCAGGGGGCGCGGGTGAAAAACTGTTTTTT
TRBV20-1	TRBJ2-7	NA	15	NA	CSALSAMGETYEQYF	TGCAGTGCTTTAAGCGCGATGGGGGAAACCTACGAGCAGTACTTC
TRBV5-1	TRBJ1-1	NA	14	few	CASSKGAQNTEAFF	TGCGCCAGCAGCAAAGGGGCGCAGAACACTGAAGCTTTCTTT